Shown below are 9 T cell receptor beta chains from a single sample sequenced in a study of radiotherapy plus CTLA-4 blockade in lung cancer. The protocol was immunoSEQ multiplex PCR, while the TCRdb copy is restricted to in-frame clones and leaves out a portion. The data hold over 70,000 clones, with approximately 84% observed a single time. The material was peripheral blood, obtained from a patient treated with radiotherapy plus ipilimumab. The receptors were gathered from a human donor with non-small cell lung cancer who had a partial response to radiotherapy plus ipilimumab.

The chain joins TRBV7-8 to TRBJ1-2, with 10 bases fitting TRBD1. V lost 5 bases to trimming and J lost 6 bases; unmatched junction nucleotides: 15. The CDR3 is made up of 17 amino acids. Germline V lookup: CDR1 SGHVS, CDR2 FQNEAQ. The CDR3 bases are TGTGCCAGCAGCCCACTAACATGGGGGGACAGGGGAGATGGCTACACCTTC. This gives the protein CASSPLTWGDRGDGYTF. The full variable domain, completed using reference TRBV7-8 and TRBJ1-2, is GAGVSQSPRYKVAKRGQDVALRCDPISGHVSLFWYQQALGQGPEFLTYFQNEAQLDKSGLPSDRFFAERPEGSVSTLKIQRTQQEDSAVYLCASSPLTWGDRGDGYTFGSGTRLTVV.

CDR3 amino acids: CASSLRADYEQYV. The CDR3 coding sequence is TGTGCCAGCAGCCTACGTGCGGATTACGAGCAGTACGTC. The chain links TRBV28 to TRBJ2-7; D is undetermined. This CDR3 is 13 amino acids long. The germline gives CDR1 MDHEN, CDR2 SYDVKM. V shed 6 bases and J shed 4 bases, with 13 bases lying between them.

The V and J genes are TRBV5-1 and TRBJ2-2, with TRBD1 matching over 7 bases. Germline CDR1 reads SGHRS; CDR2 reads YFSETQ. CDR3 length: 13 residues. V was clipped by 4 bases and J by 6 bases; unmatched bases: 3. Written as DNA, the CDR3 is TGCGCCAGCAGCGAAGGACAGGCCGGGGAGCTGTTTTTT. Its protein product is CASSEGQAGELFF.

CDR3 in amino acids: CASSPRRGANNEQFF. CDR3 DNA: TGTGCCAGCAGCCCTCGACGGGGGGCCAACAATGAGCAGTTCTTC. The chain joins TRBV7-9 to TRBJ2-1; a weak D match, TRBD2 (7 bases). Germline V gives CDR1 SEHNR, CDR2 FQNEAQ (reference sequence). The V and J ends lost 5 bases and 5 bases respectively, with 16 bases between them. The CDR3 covers 15 residues.

This clone was seen just once. The CDR3 here is CASSLGGSVTGELFF. The CDR3 DNA follows: TGTGCCAGCAGCTTGGGGGGGTCTGTTACCGGGGAGCTGTTTTTT. The V gene is TRBV7-2, the J gene TRBJ2-2, with TRBD2 identical over 7 bases. The CDR3 spans 15 residues. Germline CDR1 SGHTA, CDR2 FQGNSA. Trimming removed 3 bases from V and 5 bases from J; junction bases left unmatched: 6.

The table lists this clone with a few counts. The J gene is TRBJ1-3, the V gene TRBV28, with 10 bases aligning to TRBD1. The CDR3 loop spans 15 amino acids. V trimming: 5 bases; J trimming: 7 bases; junction bases outside the gene matches: 8. The germline gives CDR1 MDHEN, CDR2 SYDVKM. CDR3 coding DNA: TGTGCCAGCAGTGCGGGACAGGGGTATGGTAACACCATATATTTT. Translating it yields CASSAGQGYGNTIYF.

This clone was seen only once. The J gene is TRBJ1-5, the V gene TRBV28, with TRBD1 identical over 7 bases. The CDR3 has 12 amino acids. Germline V gene sequence: CDR1 MDHEN, CDR2 SYDVKM. Trimming at V came to 5 bases and at J to 7 bases, leaving 2 bases not matched to a gene. The CDR3 sequence: CASSRTGQPQHF. CDR3 sequence (DNA): TGTGCCAGCAGTCGGACAGGACAGCCCCAGCATTTT.

V and J are TRBV6-1 and TRBJ2-2, with TRBD1 matching over 10 bases. The junction had 4 bases not matched to a gene; V was cut back by 6 bases and J by 6 bases. The germline CDR1 and CDR2 sequences are MNHNS and SASEGT. This CDR3 region has 14 residues. The CDR3 sequence is CASRTTGGAGELFF. The DNA of the CDR3 is TGTGCCAGCAGAACGACAGGGGGCGCCGGGGAGCTGTTTTTT.

The rearrangement joins TRBV27 to TRBJ2-1; D possibly corresponds to TRBD2 (5 bases). Germline values: CDR1 MNHEY, CDR2 SMNVEV (reference sequence). Trimming took off 4 bases at V and 0 bases at J, with 13 bases between the two ends. There are 16 residues in the CDR3. CDR3: CASSSRGPLSYNEQFF. In nucleotides, the CDR3 is TGTGCCAGCAGTTCCCGCGGGCCCCTCTCCTACAATGAGCAGTTCTTC.